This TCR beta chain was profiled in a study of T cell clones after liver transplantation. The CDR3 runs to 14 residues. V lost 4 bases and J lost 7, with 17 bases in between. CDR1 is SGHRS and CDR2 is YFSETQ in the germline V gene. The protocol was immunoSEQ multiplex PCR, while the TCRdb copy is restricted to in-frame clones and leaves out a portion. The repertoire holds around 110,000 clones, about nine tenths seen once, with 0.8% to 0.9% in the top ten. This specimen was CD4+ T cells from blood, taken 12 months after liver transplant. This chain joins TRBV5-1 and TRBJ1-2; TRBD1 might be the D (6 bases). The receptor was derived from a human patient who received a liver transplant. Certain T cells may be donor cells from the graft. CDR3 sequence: CASSRTEGVSGYTF. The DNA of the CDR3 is TGCGCCAGCAGCCGAACGGAGGGGGTCAGTGGCTACACCTTC.